This TCR beta chain was identified during a study of blood T cell repertoires in COVID-19. Across the whole study: There were acute and convalescent COVID-19 samples, and they came from the United States, Italy and Spain. T cells, B-cell-depleted T cells, or PBMCs provided the cDNA or gDNA that served as material.

Per the authors' pipeline: Nucleated cell number was recorded as an estimate derived from reference gene primer amplification. Using immunoSEQ multiplex PCR, the repertoire was profiled, and TCRdb retains in-frame clones only, with some absent. The V and J calls and the clone size are those of that table, but D and trimming were determined from the DNA. Of about 86,000 clones in the sample, around 86% were seen once. V lost 6 bases and J lost 3, with 15 bases in between. CDR3 length: 15 amino acids. The germline V gene has CDR1 MNHNY and CDR2 SVGAGI (reference sequence). A few counts support this clone.

The chain uses TRBV6-6 and TRBJ1-5, with D maybe TRBD1 (5 bases). Source material: peripheral blood. This sequence was found in a human donor in a cohort sampled during active COVID-19. The CDR3 DNA is TGTGCCAGCAGGGGGAATGACAGAAACAATCAGCCCCAGCATTTT. Protein product: CASRGNDRNNQPQHF.